This TCR beta chain stems from a study of blood T cell repertoires in COVID-19. Study context: Sites in the United States, Italy and Spain provided acute and convalescent COVID-19 samples.

V dropped 6 bases and J dropped 5; count of bases not matched to a gene: 6. Germline V gene data show CDR1 as MNHEY and CDR2 as SMNVEV (reference sequence). This CDR3 contains 13 residues. Sequenced by immunoSEQ multiplex PCR; TCRdb stores in-frame clones only, minus some. There are just over 350,000 clones in the sample; about 90% occur only once, and around 3% lies in the top ten. The sequencing sample was made of PBMCs or T cells enriched from blood (not recorded which). The receptor was isolated from a woman between 25 and 40 years old who had recovered from COVID-19. The chain couples TRBV27 to TRBJ1-1, with TRBD1 identical over 7 bases. The CDR3 region is CASRGLQGTEAFF. The CDR3 DNA reads as TGTGCCAGCAGGGGATTACAGGGGACTGAAGCTTTCTTT.